The present entry profiles one T cell receptor (beta chain) with its context. This CDR3 is 13 amino acids long. Germline values: CDR1 DFQATT, CDR2 SNEGSKA (reference sequence). V was clipped by 6 bases and J by 4 bases, with 16 bases between them. The data are from a study of T-cell reconstitution after alpha-beta-depleted transplantation in children. During its preparation, the TCRbeta library received unique molecular identifiers. In TCRdb, the PCR reads were re-called with MiXCR into one record per CDR3 protein. The data hold 300,000 or so distinct CDR3 sequences, with 9.9% observed a single time. The specimen was PBMCs from the stem cell graft donor, collected from the stem cell graft. J is TRBJ2-7 and V is TRBV20-1; unclear D gene. The receptor was isolated from a human donor who donated a stem cell graft to a child with SCID. The CDR3 here is CSARNVSRYEQYF. The CDR3 nucleotides are TGCAGTGCCCGAAACGTGAGCCGGTACGAGCAGTACTTC.